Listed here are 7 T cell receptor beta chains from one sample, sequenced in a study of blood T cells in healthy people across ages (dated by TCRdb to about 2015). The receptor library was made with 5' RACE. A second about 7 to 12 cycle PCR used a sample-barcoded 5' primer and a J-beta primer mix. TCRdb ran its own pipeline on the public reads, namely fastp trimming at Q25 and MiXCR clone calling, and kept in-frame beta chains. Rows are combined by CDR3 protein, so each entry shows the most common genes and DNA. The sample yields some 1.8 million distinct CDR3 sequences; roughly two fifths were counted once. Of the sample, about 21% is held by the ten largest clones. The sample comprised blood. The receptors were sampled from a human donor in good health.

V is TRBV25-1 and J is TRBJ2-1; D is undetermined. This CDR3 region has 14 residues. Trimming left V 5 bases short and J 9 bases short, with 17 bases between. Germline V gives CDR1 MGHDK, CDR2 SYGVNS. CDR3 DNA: TGTGCCAGCAGTCCTCCTTATGGGGTTGTTGAGCAGTTCTTC. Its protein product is CASSPPYGVVEQFF.

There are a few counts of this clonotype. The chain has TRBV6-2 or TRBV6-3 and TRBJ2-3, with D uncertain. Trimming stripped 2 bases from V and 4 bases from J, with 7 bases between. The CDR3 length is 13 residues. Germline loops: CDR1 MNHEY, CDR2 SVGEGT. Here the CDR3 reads CASSYAYPDTQYF. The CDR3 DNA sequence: TGTGCCAGCAGTTACGCATATCCAGATACGCAGTATTTT.

Written as DNA, the CDR3 is TGCAGTGCTAGCGGGGGGGTATTGAGCACAGATACGCAGTATTTT. Its translation: CSASGGVLSTDTQYF. The chain joins TRBV20-1 to TRBJ2-3; 8 positions agree with TRBD2. Germline V gene sequence: CDR1 DFQATT, CDR2 SNEGSKA (reference sequence). Trimming removed 3 bases from V and 0 bases from J; junction bases left unmatched: 5. The CDR3 spans 15 residues.

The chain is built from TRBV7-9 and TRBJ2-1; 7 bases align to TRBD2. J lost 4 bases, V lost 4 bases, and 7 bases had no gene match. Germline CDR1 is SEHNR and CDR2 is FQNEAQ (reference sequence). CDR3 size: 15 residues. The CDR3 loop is CASSSRGVKYNEQFF. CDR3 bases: TGTGCCAGCAGCTCCCGGGGGGTAAAGTACAATGAGCAGTTCTTC. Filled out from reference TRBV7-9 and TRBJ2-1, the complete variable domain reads DTGVSQNPRHKITKRGQNVTFRCDPISEHNRLYWYRQTLGQGPEFLTYFQNEAQLEKSRLLSDRFSAERPKGSFSTLEIQRTEQGDSAMYLCASSSRGVKYNEQFFGPGTRLTVL.

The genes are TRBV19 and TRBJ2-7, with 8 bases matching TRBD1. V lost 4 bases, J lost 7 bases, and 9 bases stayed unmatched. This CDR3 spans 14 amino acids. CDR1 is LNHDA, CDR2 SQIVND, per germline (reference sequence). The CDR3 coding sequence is TGTGCCAGTAGTAGGGGACAGGACGGCCTGGAGCAGTACTTC. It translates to CASSRGQDGLEQYF.

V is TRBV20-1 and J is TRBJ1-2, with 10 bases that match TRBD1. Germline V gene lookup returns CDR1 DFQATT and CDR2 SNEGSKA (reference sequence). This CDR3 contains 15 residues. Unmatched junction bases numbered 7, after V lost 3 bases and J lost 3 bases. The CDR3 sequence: CSASVPGTGDYGYTF. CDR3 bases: TGCAGTGCTAGCGTACCCGGGACAGGGGACTATGGCTACACCTTC.

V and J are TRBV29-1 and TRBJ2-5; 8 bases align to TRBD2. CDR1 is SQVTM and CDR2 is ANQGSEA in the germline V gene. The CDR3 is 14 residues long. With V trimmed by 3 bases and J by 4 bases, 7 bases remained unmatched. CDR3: CSVESGGAAETQYF. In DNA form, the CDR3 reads TGCAGCGTTGAGTCCGGGGGGGCCGCAGAGACCCAGTACTTC.